This record covers a single T cell receptor (beta chain). The antigen remains unidentified. This sample was taken from a study of T-cell reconstitution after alpha-beta-depleted transplantation in children. Regarding the study as a whole: Counts and diversity of T cells one year after transplant came mostly from newly produced T cells.

Unmatched junction bases numbered 9, after V lost 4 bases and J lost 6 bases. The CDR3 contains 14 residues. CDR1 is DFQATT, CDR2 SNEGSKA, per germline (reference sequence). Unique molecular identifiers were incorporated into the prepared TCRbeta library. TCRdb re-called the PCR reads with MiXCR, one entry per CDR3 protein. There are about 1,000,000 distinct CDR3 sequences in the sample; around 30% occur only once, and roughly 31% lies in the top ten. The sequence was collected from a boy younger than two who had a stem cell transplant for SCID, so the T cells may come from the graft donor. Sequencing was performed on PBMCs, mostly from graft donor cells, taken 360 days after TCRalphabeta/CD19-depleted stem cell transplant. The chain has TRBV20-1 and TRBJ2-1; 7 bases agree with TRBD1. CDR3 sequence: CSANYRGKFNEQFF. The CDR3 DNA reads TGCAGTGCTAATTACAGGGGCAAATTCAATGAGCAGTTCTTC.